The sequence of this T cell receptor (beta chain) was determined in a study of blood T cell repertoires in COVID-19. About the study: Spain, Italy and the United States supplied samples that represented acute and convalescent COVID-19.

The V end lost 3 bases, the J end lost 6 bases, and 15 bases lay between the germline ends. Germline V lookup: CDR1 MNHEY, CDR2 SVGEGT. The CDR3 has 14 amino acids. Assay used: immunoSEQ multiplex PCR; TCRdb lists only in-frame clones, some missing. The repertoire holds under 350,000 clones, with 90% as singletons. The sample consisted of peripheral blood. The chain uses TRBV6-2 or TRBV6-3 and TRBJ2-7, with TRBD1 as a possible D gene (6 bases). The origin of this receptor is a woman aged 25 to 39 with COVID-19, enrolled during active disease. DNA for the CDR3: TGTGCCAGCAGTTATTCGACAGGCGGCGGCGAGCAGTACTTC. Its protein is CASSYSTGGGEQYF.